This T cell receptor beta chain was identified during a study of blood T cell repertoires in COVID-19. The assay was immunoSEQ multiplex PCR, and TCRdb's table has in-frame clones only and misses some. Of a few hundred thousand clones listed, approximately 85% are singletons. Germline assignment: CDR1 LNHNV and CDR2 YYDKDF (reference sequence). Losses at the gene ends were 3 bases for V and 3 bases for J; bases not matched to a gene: 16. This CDR3 comprises 20 residues. This clone was counted once. The chain combines TRBV15 with TRBJ2-1, with TRBD2 matching 11 bases. What was sequenced was PBMCs or T cells enriched from blood (not recorded which). This receptor was taken from a young man who had recovered from COVID-19. Here the CDR3 DNA reads TGTGCCACCAGCAGGGAAGCCGGGACTAGCGGCATGAAATACTACAATGAGCAGTTCTTC. This codes for CATSREAGTSGMKYYNEQFF.